The present TCR beta chain was sequenced within a study of blood T cell repertoires in COVID-19. Germline V gene data show CDR1 as SEHNR and CDR2 as FQNEAQ (reference sequence). J lost 7 bases, V lost 7 bases, and 11 bases had no gene match. This CDR3 spans 14 amino acids. Authors' data handling: Counts of nucleated cells, estimated from reference gene primer amplification, were obtained. Produced via immunoSEQ multiplex PCR; TCRdb's table is partial and in-frame only. For V, J and clone size, that table is used; D and trimming come from the DNA. The table has 200,000 to 300,000 clones, approximately 91% seen once.

J is TRBJ2-7 and V is TRBV7-9, with 9 bases identical to TRBD1. This sequence was found in a man in his thirties or forties with COVID-19, enrolled during active disease. The source material was peripheral blood. For the CDR3, the DNA is TGTGCCAGCAACCGGGACAGGGTTGGTGGGGAGCAGTACTTC. Residues: CASNRDRVGGEQYF. Together with reference TRBV7-9 and TRBJ2-7, the CDR3 gives the full variable domain: DTGVSQNPRHKITKRGQNVTFRCDPISEHNRLYWYRQTLGQGPEFLTYFQNEAQLEKSRLLSDRFSAERPKGSFSTLEIQRTEQGDSAMYLCASNRDRVGGEQYFGPGTRLTVT.